A selection of T cell receptor beta chains follows, all from one sample in a study of breast tumors, draining lymph nodes, adjacent tissues. TCRdb used MiXCR to reprocess the multiplex PCR reads, holding one entry per CDR3 protein. The data hold tens of thousands of distinct CDR3 sequences, with more than 25% observed a single time. Sequenced: axillary lymph node tissue. These receptor sequences come from a female donor with breast cancer. Some clones in this sample may be carry-over from other donors' samples. The CDR3 runs from the conserved cysteine through the conserved F or W. A D gene is named only where the DNA matches it firmly. The size of a clone is reported for some rows only, either as once, few or many, or as a class for expanded clones.

TRBV20-1	TRBJ2-5	many	-	CSALIQETQYF	TGCAGTGCTTTAATTCAAGAGACCCAGTACTTC
TRBV19	TRBJ2-2	many	-	CASSVEVNTGELFF	TGTGCCAGTAGTGTCGAGGTGAACACCGGGGAGCTGTTTTTT
TRBV24-1	TRBJ2-1	many	-	CATSDGWDSEGHEQFF	TGTGCCACCAGTGATGGTTGGGACTCCGAGGGACATGAGCAGTTCTTC
TRBV30	TRBJ2-7	many	-	CAWSVKGLYEQYF	TGTGCCTGGAGTGTAAAGGGGCTCTACGAGCAGTACTTC
TRBV6-1	TRBJ2-7	many	-	CASTGSGAGYEQYF	TGTGCCAGCACCGGATCTGGGGCGGGCTACGAGCAGTACTTC
TRBV19	TRBJ1-6	-	TRBD1	CASSIDIPPRGRSVSPLHF	TGTGCCAGTAGTATAGATATACCCCCCAGGGGGAGGTCGGTTTCACCCCTCCACTTT
TRBV30	TRBJ1-1	once	-	CAWSVLPLGEAFF	TGTGCCTGGAGTGTACTCCCCCTTGGTGAAGCTTTCTTT
TRBV4-1	TRBJ2-1	few	-	CASSRGGEGYEQFF	TGCGCCAGCAGCCGGGGGGGCGAGGGTTATGAGCAGTTCTTC
TRBV2	TRBJ2-7	medium-sized	-	CASSAGSEQYF	TGTGCCAGCAGTGCAGGGTCCGAGCAGTACTTC
TRBV5-4	TRBJ2-1	few	TRBD2	CASSLVAGGPYMHEQFF	TGTGCCAGCAGCTTGGTCGCGGGAGGGCCCTACATGCATGAGCAGTTCTTC
TRBV6-6	TRBJ1-2	many	-	CASSYSTRGGYTF	TGTGCCAGCAGTTACTCAACTAGGGGCGGCTACACCTTC
TRBV6-4	TRBJ1-2	-	TRBD1	CASSDGGTGGGYTF	TGTGCCAGCAGTGATGGCGGGACAGGCGGTGGCTACACCTTC
TRBV30	TRBJ2-6	many	-	CAWSVGANVLTF	TGTGCCTGGAGTGTTGGGGCCAACGTCCTGACTTTC
TRBV11-3	TRBJ2-7	-	TRBD2	CASSYRTSGRDEQYF	TGTGCCAGCAGCTACCGGACTAGCGGGAGAGACGAGCAGTACTTC
TRBV6-2/TRBV6-3	TRBJ2-1	many	TRBD2	CASSTRTSSLSEQFF	TGTGCCAGCAGTACAAGGACTAGCAGTCTAAGTGAGCAGTTCTTC
TRBV6-6	TRBJ2-7	many	-	CASSPGTSSFPFF	TGTGCCAGCAGCCCCGGGACATCCAGTTTCCCCTTTTTC
TRBV27	TRBJ2-2	many	-	CASSRSSGELFF	TGTGCCAGCAGTAGGTCCTCCGGGGAGCTGTTTTTT
TRBV10-3	TRBJ1-2	-	-	CAIAGGDYGYTF	TGTGCCATCGCCGGGGGGGACTATGGCTACACCTTC
TRBV20-1	TRBJ1-2	few	TRBD1	CSAYWDSYGSPF	TGCAGTGCTTATTGGGACAGCTATGGCTCCCCCTTC
TRBV2	TRBJ2-7	-	-	CASRRITGGGSYEQHF	TGTGCCAGCAGGCGAATTACTGGCGGCGGATCCTACGAGCAGCACTTC
TRBV7-9	TRBJ2-1	many	-	CASSLGVNEQFF	TGTGCCAGCAGCTTAGGGGTTAATGAGCAGTTCTTC
TRBV7-9	TRBJ2-5	many	TRBD2	CASSLPAGGGETQYF	TGTGCCAGCAGCTTACCAGCGGGAGGAGGAGAGACCCAGTACTTC
TRBV2	TRBJ2-5	many	TRBD1	CASKGQGAQETQYF	TGTGCCAGCAAAGGACAGGGGGCACAAGAGACCCAGTACTTC
TRBV5-1	TRBJ1-5	many	-	CASSLDPVQPQHF	TGCGCCAGCAGCTTGGACCCTGTTCAGCCCCAGCATTTT
TRBV5-1	TRBJ2-1	many	-	CASNGNEQFF	TGCGCCAGCAACGGGAACGAGCAGTTCTTC
TRBV20-1	TRBJ2-3	many	-	CSARVIGRTDTQYF	TGCAGTGCTAGAGTTATAGGGCGGACAGATACGCAGTATTTT
TRBV19	TRBJ1-5	-	TRBD1	CASSIGTGGSGRPQHF	TGTGCCAGTAGTATTGGGACAGGGGGATCGGGTCGGCCCCAGCATTTT
TRBV6-1	TRBJ2-7	-	-	CASSPRQVWYEQYF	TGTGCCAGCAGTCCCCGACAGGTTTGGTACGAGCAGTACTTC
TRBV4-3	TRBJ2-4	many	-	CASSQAPTTQFNIQYF	TGCGCCAGCAGCCAAGCCCCAACTACTCAATTCAACATTCAGTACTTC
TRBV19	TRBJ1-2	many	-	CASSIGYGYTF	TGTGCCAGTAGTATCGGGTATGGCTACACCTTC
TRBV7-6	TRBJ1-4	many	-	CASSFMGGEKLFF	TGTGCCAGCAGCTTTATGGGTGGAGAAAAACTGTTTTTT
TRBV12-5	TRBJ1-4	-	TRBD1	CASSSGTGRSEKLFF	TGTGCCAGCAGTTCTGGGACAGGCAGGAGTGAAAAACTGTTTTTT
TRBV5-6	TRBJ2-1	many	TRBD2	CASSLLASGVNEQFF	TGTGCCAGCAGCTTGTTGGCTAGCGGGGTCAATGAGCAGTTCTTC
TRBV6-6	TRBJ2-3	many	-	CASNPSGRGASTDTQYF	TGTGCCAGCAACCCATCAGGACGGGGGGCTAGCACAGATACGCAGTATTTT
TRBV2	TRBJ1-2	-	-	CASTLGSANYGYTF	TGTGCCAGCACCTTGGGCAGCGCTAACTATGGCTACACCTTC
TRBV9	TRBJ2-7	many	-	CASSVDSYPTVPYEQYF	TGTGCCAGCAGCGTAGACTCTTACCCCACGGTGCCCTACGAGCAGTACTTC
TRBV20-1	TRBJ2-2	-	-	CSATSSDPRSTGELSF	TGCAGTGCTACCTCTAGCGATCCTAGGAGCACCGGGGAGCTGTCTTTT
TRBV6-5	TRBJ2-6	once	-	CASSYGASVLTF	TGTGCCAGCAGTTACGGGGCTAGCGTCCTGACTTTC
TRBV5-6	TRBJ2-3	many	TRBD2	CASSLIRSGKVTDTQYF	TGTGCCAGCAGCTTGATCCGTAGCGGGAAAGTCACAGATACGCAGTATTTT
TRBV7-9	TRBJ2-3	-	-	CASSRAGMGGPTSHEQYF	TGTGCCAGCAGCCGAGCCGGCATGGGGGGGCCTACCTCCCACGAGCAGTATTTT
TRBV15	TRBJ1-1	-	-	CATSSHRNTEASF	TGTGCCACCAGCAGTCACCGGAACACTGAAGCTTCCTTT
TRBV5-6	TRBJ2-2	many	TRBD2	CASSLYGGGSRELFF	TGTGCCAGCAGCTTGTACGGGGGGGGGTCCCGGGAGCTGTTTTTT
TRBV7-6	TRBJ2-7	many	TRBD2	CASSPGLAGREQYF	TGTGCCAGCAGCCCCGGACTAGCGGGACGGGAGCAGTACTTC
TRBV7-3	TRBJ2-2	-	-	CARGPRGSPTVAGELFF	TGTGCCAGGGGCCCGCGGGGCTCACCGACCGTGGCCGGGGAGCTGTTTTTT
TRBV19	TRBJ1-1	-	-	CASGIAAWRANTEAFF	TGTGCCAGTGGTATAGCCGCCTGGCGGGCGAACACTGAAGCTTTCTTT